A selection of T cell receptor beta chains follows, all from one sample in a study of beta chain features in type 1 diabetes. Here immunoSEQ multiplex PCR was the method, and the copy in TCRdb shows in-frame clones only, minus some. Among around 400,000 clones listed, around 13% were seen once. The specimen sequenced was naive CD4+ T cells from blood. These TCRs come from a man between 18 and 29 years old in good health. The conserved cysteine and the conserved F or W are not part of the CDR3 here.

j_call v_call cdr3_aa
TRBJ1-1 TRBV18 ASSPLSGSNTEAF
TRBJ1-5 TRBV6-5 ASSYTTGYQPQH
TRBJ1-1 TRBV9 ASSGQVNTEAF
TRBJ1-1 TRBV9 ASSPGGLNTEAF
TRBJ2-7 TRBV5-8 ASSLATSWDYEQY
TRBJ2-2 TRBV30 AWRQGYSAGELF
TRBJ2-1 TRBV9 ASSVASGTGGFNEQF
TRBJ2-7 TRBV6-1 ASGRDSRYEQY
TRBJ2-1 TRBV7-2 ASTRTGGGYNEQF
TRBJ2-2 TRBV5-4 ASSLVQGNTGELF
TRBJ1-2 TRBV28 ASSLSSYGYT